This TCR beta chain was found in a study of blood T cell repertoires in COVID-19. TCRdb keeps only in-frame clones here, not all; method: immunoSEQ multiplex PCR. This table holds about 270,000 clones, around 85% found once. Germline-derived CDR1 and CDR2 are MNHNY and SVGAGI (reference sequence). V was cut by 5 bases and J by 0 bases, with 14 bases left in between. CDR3 length equals 16 residues. Sequencing was performed on peripheral blood. The chain couples TRBV6-6 to TRBJ2-1, with a tentative D call TRBD1 (6 bases). The receptor was isolated from a woman aged 45 to 65 with active or convalescent COVID-19. CDR3 amino acids: CASSRTQGSSYNEQFF. Written as DNA, the CDR3 is TGTGCCAGCAGTCGAACCCAGGGGAGCTCCTACAATGAGCAGTTCTTC.